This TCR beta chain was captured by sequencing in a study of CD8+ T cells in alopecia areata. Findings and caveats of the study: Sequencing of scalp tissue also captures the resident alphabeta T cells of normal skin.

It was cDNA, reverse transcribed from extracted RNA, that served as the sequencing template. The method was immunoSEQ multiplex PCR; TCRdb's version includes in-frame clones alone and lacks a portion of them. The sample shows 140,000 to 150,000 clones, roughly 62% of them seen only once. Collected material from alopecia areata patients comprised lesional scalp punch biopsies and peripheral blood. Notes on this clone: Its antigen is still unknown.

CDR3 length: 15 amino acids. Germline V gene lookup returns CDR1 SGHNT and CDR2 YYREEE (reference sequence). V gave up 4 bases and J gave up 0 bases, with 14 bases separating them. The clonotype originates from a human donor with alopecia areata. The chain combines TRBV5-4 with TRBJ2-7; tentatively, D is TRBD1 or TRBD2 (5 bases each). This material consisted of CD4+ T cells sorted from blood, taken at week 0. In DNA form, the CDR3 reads TGTGCCAGCAGCGCCGGGACCCAGTACTCCTACGAGCAGTACTTC. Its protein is CASSAGTQYSYEQYF.